Shown below are 32 T cell receptor beta chains from a single sample sequenced in a study of identical twins. TCRdb re-analysed the 5' RACE reads in MiXCR, keeping a single row per CDR3 protein. Altogether 450,000 or so distinct CDR3 sequences are present, around 15% being singletons, with the ten largest covering more than 0.8%. These same records also appear under a second study, on yellow fever vaccine responses in identical twins.

Sequencing was performed on CD4+ T cells sorted from blood. These receptors came from a woman aged 18 to 35 in good health.

The chain couples TRBV6-1 to TRBJ2-1; possible D gene TRBD1, 6 bases. Germline V gene sequence: CDR1 MNHNS, CDR2 SASEGT. Trimming removed 8 bases at V and 7 bases at J, with 21 bases between. This CDR3 contains 15 residues. The CDR3: CASGERVGAGNEQFF. CDR3 nucleotide sequence: TGTGCCAGCGGAGAAAGGGTGGGGGCCGGGAATGAGCAGTTCTTC.

CDR3 protein: CASSLSQRLAGDHNEQFF. For the CDR3, the DNA is TGTGCCAGCAGTTTATCCCAAAGACTAGCGGGAGACCACAATGAGCAGTTCTTC. This chain uses TRBV28 with TRBJ2-1; 12 bases are shared with TRBD2. The V gene end was trimmed by 1 base and the J gene end by 5 bases; junction bases not matched to a gene: 9. Looked up from germline, CDR1 is MDHEN and CDR2 is SYDVKM. CDR3 length: 18 amino acids.

In this sample, this clonotype turned up a few times. J is TRBJ2-7 and V is TRBV3-1; possible D gene TRBD2, 6 bases. The CDR3 covers 15 residues. With 5 bases removed from V and 2 bases from J, the gap between germline ends came to 16 bases. Germline values: CDR1 LGHDT, CDR2 YNNKEL (reference sequence). The CDR3 reads CASSSRTGGTYEQYF. The CDR3 DNA follows: TGTGCCAGCAGCTCCCGGACTGGCGGGACCTACGAGCAGTACTTC.

This sequence joins TRBV20-1 and TRBJ2-5; 7 nucleotides align to TRBD2. This CDR3 spans 16 amino acids. CDR1 DFQATT and CDR2 SNEGSKA come from the germline V gene (reference sequence). Losses at the gene ends were 0 bases for V and 0 bases for J; bases not matched to a gene: 7. DNA of the CDR3: TGCAGTGCTAGAGAAGGACTAGGGGTTAACCAAGAGACCCAGTACTTC. Its translation is CSAREGLGVNQETQYF.

This sequence joins TRBV12-3 or TRBV12-4 and TRBJ1-1; D ambiguous. The V end lost 1 base, the J end lost 8 bases, and 14 bases lay between the germline ends. The CDR3 runs to 14 residues. CDR3 nucleotide sequence: TGTGCCAGCAGTTTAGTTCCTGACCGCTTAGAAGCTTTCTTT. As protein: CASSLVPDRLEAFF.

This chain uses TRBV2 with TRBJ1-5; TRBD1 agrees at 8 bases. The germline gives CDR1 SNHLY, CDR2 FYNNEI. The V gene end was trimmed by 0 bases and the J gene end by 7 bases; junction bases not matched to a gene: 5. The CDR3 consists of 15 residues. CDR3 sequence reads: CASSEAQGARQPQHF. The CDR3 DNA reads as TGTGCCAGCAGTGAAGCGCAGGGGGCCAGGCAGCCCCAGCATTTT.

The chain links TRBV20-1 to TRBJ2-5, with D possibly TRBD1 on 6 matching bases. Germline values: CDR1 DFQATT, CDR2 SNEGSKA (reference sequence). The CDR3 loop spans 16 amino acids. V was clipped by 6 bases and J by 5 bases, with 25 bases between them. The CDR3 here is CSASPGTPIGRETQYF. In nucleotides, the CDR3 is TGCAGTGCGAGCCCCGGGACACCCATCGGTAGGGAGACCCAGTACTTC.

The chain couples TRBV9 to TRBJ2-1; D not resolved. Trimming stripped 1 base from V and 8 bases from J, with 16 bases between. The CDR3 is 15 amino acids. CDR1 is SGDLS, CDR2 YYNGEE, per germline. For the CDR3, the DNA is TGTGCCAGCAGCGTACGTGAGGATCATTTCTATGAGCAGTTCTTC. Protein sequence: CASSVREDHFYEQFF. The whole variable domain, filled in from reference TRBV9 and TRBJ2-1, reads DSGVTQTPKHLITATGQRVTLRCSPRSGDLSVYWYQQSLDQGLQFLIQYYNGEERAKGNILERFSAQQFPDLHSELNLSSLELGDSALYFCASSVREDHFYEQFFGPGTRLTVL.

This clonotype was counted only a few times. The chain employs TRBV5-6 and TRBJ2-2; D call uncertain. The germline CDR1 and CDR2 sequences are SGHDT and YYEEEE. The CDR3 runs 16 residues. V lost 0 bases to trimming and J lost 4 bases, with 13 bases between them. The CDR3 region is CASSLEVGQATGELFF. The CDR3 region has the DNA TGTGCCAGCAGCTTGGAGGTAGGGCAGGCCACCGGGGAGCTGTTTTTT.

This chain links TRBV9 with TRBJ1-1; 10 positions match TRBD1. Germline values: CDR1 SGDLS, CDR2 YYNGEE. This CDR3 is 16 amino acids long. V gave up 3 bases and J gave up 1 base; unmatched junction bases: 6. The CDR3 region is CASSGGTGAKNTEAFF. For the CDR3, the DNA is TGTGCCAGCAGCGGTGGGACAGGGGCTAAGAACACTGAAGCTTTCTTT.

The chain combines TRBV30 with TRBJ2-2; TRBD2 might be the D (6 bases). V lost 0 bases and J lost 0, with 8 bases in between. Germline V gene lookup returns CDR1 GTSNPN and CDR2 SVGIG (reference sequence). CDR3 length: 15 amino acids. The CDR3 DNA follows: TGTGCCTGGAGTGTCGGAGGGGCGAACACCGGGGAGCTGTTTTTT. Translated, it gives CAWSVGGANTGELFF.

This clonotype was seen a handful of times. This chain uses TRBV5-1 with TRBJ1-1; the match to TRBD1 covers 8 bases. There are 15 residues in the CDR3. Germline lookup yields CDR1 SGHRS and CDR2 YFSETQ. The trim removed 1 base at V and 3 bases at J, leaving 5 bases unmatched. CDR3 sequence (DNA): TGCGCCAGCAGCTTGACGGACAGGGTACACACTGAAGCTTTCTTT. Amino acid sequence: CASSLTDRVHTEAFF.

The V call is TRBV12-3 or TRBV12-4, the J call TRBJ2-5; D call uncertain. The CDR3 covers 12 residues. Trimming took 6 bases from V and 5 from J, leaving 10 bases between them. This CDR3 is CASSGRRETQYF. The CDR3, as DNA: TGTGCCAGCAGCGGCCGACGGGAGACCCAGTACTTC.

The chain uses TRBV27 and TRBJ1-2; D is undetermined. The CDR3 runs 13 residues. Trimming took off 3 bases at V and 5 bases at J, with 10 bases between the two ends. Germline V gene data show CDR1 as MNHEY and CDR2 as SMNVEV (reference sequence). In DNA form, the CDR3 reads TGTGCCAGCAGTTTTACAGTTGGGTATGGCTACACCTTC. Its translation: CASSFTVGYGYTF.

J is TRBJ2-3 and V is TRBV6-5; tentatively, D is TRBD1 (5 bases). Germline CDR1 and CDR2: MNHEY and SVGAGI. V gave up 6 bases and J gave up 7 bases, with 8 bases separating them. CDR3 size: 11 residues. CDR3 amino acids: CASRGPNTQYF. The CDR3 DNA follows: TGTGCCAGCAGGGGGCCGAATACGCAGTATTTT.

Only a few counts were recorded for this clonotype. The chain has TRBV20-1 and TRBJ2-5; the D is unclear. The CDR3 has 15 amino acids. The germline V and J ends were trimmed by 6 bases and 0 bases, with 17 bases remaining between them. The germline CDR1 and CDR2 sequences are DFQATT and SNEGSKA (reference sequence). CDR3 region: CSALNPGSNQETQYF. The CDR3 DNA reads TGCAGTGCGCTAAATCCTGGCAGCAACCAAGAGACCCAGTACTTC.

The V and J genes are TRBV2 and TRBJ2-3; either TRBD1 or TRBD2 may supply D (5 bases each). Trimming took off 6 bases at V and 4 bases at J, with 14 bases between the two ends. Germline-derived CDR1 and CDR2 are SNHLY and FYNNEI. The CDR3 extends over 14 amino acids. The DNA of the CDR3 is TGTGCCAGCAGGGGGGTAGTGGGGCCAGATACGCAGTATTTT. As protein: CASRGVVGPDTQYF.

There are a few counts of this clonotype. The V and J genes are TRBV28 and TRBJ2-3; the D gene is possibly TRBD1 (6 bases). This CDR3 region has 14 residues. Per germline, CDR1 MDHEN and CDR2 SYDVKM. Trimming stripped 5 bases from V and 4 bases from J, with 13 bases between. In DNA, the CDR3 is TGTGCCAGCAGTGACCAGGGGTTTTCAGATACGCAGTATTTT. Translating gives CASSDQGFSDTQYF.

The chain recombines TRBV6-2 or TRBV6-3 with TRBJ2-1, with no clear D. CDR1 is MNHEY, CDR2 SVGEGT, per germline. The CDR3 is made up of 14 amino acids. V was pared by 0 bases and J by 9 bases, with 12 bases between. The CDR3 coding sequence is TGTGCCAGCAGTTACTCGGGTGGCGTAGCTGAGCAGTTCTTC. Encoded protein: CASSYSGGVAEQFF.

This clonotype turned up a few times. The CDR3 region has the DNA TGTGCCAGCAGCGCGGCTCGACAGGGATTCTACGAGCAGTACTTC. Its protein product is CASSAARQGFYEQYF. The rearrangement links TRBV7-2 to TRBJ2-7, with 7 bases lining up with TRBD1. Germline trimming cut 5 bases from V and 3 bases from J; bases unmatched to any gene: 10. Per germline, CDR1 SGHTA and CDR2 FQGNSA. The CDR3 runs 15 residues.

The chain uses TRBV2 and TRBJ2-3; D might be TRBD2 (6 bases). CDR1 SNHLY and CDR2 FYNNEI come from the germline V gene. There are 13 residues in the CDR3. Deletions cut 8 bases from V and 6 bases from J, with 15 bases between. CDR3 in amino acids: CASRRASSDTQYF. In DNA form, the CDR3 reads TGTGCCAGCCGGAGGGCTTCTTCGGATACGCAGTATTTT. The entire variable domain, with the rest obtained from reference TRBV2 and TRBJ2-3, is as follows: EPEVTQTPSHQVTQMGQEVILRCVPISNHLYFYWYRQILGQKVEFLVSFYNNEISEKSEIFDDQFSVERPDGSNFTLKIRSTKLEDSAMYFCASRRASSDTQYFGPGTRLTVL.

The V and J genes are TRBV7-9 and TRBJ1-1; 9 nucleotides line up with TRBD1. CDR1 SEHNR and CDR2 FQNEAQ come from the germline V gene (reference sequence). The CDR3 length is 14 residues. Losses at the gene ends were 8 bases for V and 5 bases for J; bases not matched to a gene: 9. CDR3 nucleotides: TGTGCCAGCCACCGGGACAGGGATGGGACTGAAGCTTTCTTT. Translated, it gives CASHRDRDGTEAFF.

This clonotype was picked up a small number of times. The chain carries TRBV11-1 and TRBJ2-1; the D is unclear. V was pared by 0 bases and J by 8 bases, with 11 bases between. Germline CDR1 is SGHAT and CDR2 is FQDESV (reference sequence). There are 14 residues in the CDR3. The DNA for the CDR3 is TGTGCCAGCAGCTTAGCTGGTGGCGTCCATGAGCAGTTCTTC. This codes for CASSLAGGVHEQFF.

The gene calls are TRBV12-3 or TRBV12-4 and TRBJ2-5; 7 bases align to TRBD1. This CDR3 has 14 amino acids. J gave up 3 bases and V 6 bases, and 7 bases lay outside the gene matches. The CDR3 DNA is TGTGCCAGCAGGAGGCCGGGGACAGAAGAGACCCAGTACTTC. The encoded protein is CASRRPGTEETQYF.

The sample holds a few counts of this clonotype. The V call is TRBV6-2 or TRBV6-3, the J call TRBJ2-1; tentative D call: TRBD2 (6 bases). The CDR3 has 16 residues. V dropped 5 bases and J dropped 0 bases, with 14 bases sitting between them. CDR1 is MNHEY, CDR2 SVGEGT, per germline. CDR3 in DNA: TGTGCCAGCAGTAGTAATGAGCGGGCCTCCTACAATGAGCAGTTCTTC. Protein sequence: CASSSNERASYNEQFF.

This clonotype occurred a few times. The J gene is TRBJ1-3, the V gene TRBV12-3 or TRBV12-4; 7 bases are shared with TRBD1. The CDR3 spans 15 residues. The ends lost 6 bases at V and 0 bases at J; junction bases unmatched: 5. Here the CDR3 DNA reads TGTGCCAGCAGGAGACAGGGATCCTCTGGAAACACCATATATTTT. Its translation is CASRRQGSSGNTIYF.

The sample holds a few counts of this clonotype. The DNA of the CDR3 is TGTGCCAGCAGTCCGGACAGGGGAAAGGCGCCGTTCTTC. Its translation: CASSPDRGKAPFF. The gene calls are TRBV6-6 and TRBJ2-1; 9 nucleotides match TRBD1. The V segment lost 5 bases and the J segment 15 bases; nucleotides outside the gene matches: 11. CDR3 length: 13 amino acids. Germline lookup yields CDR1 MNHNY and CDR2 SVGAGI (reference sequence).

The J gene is TRBJ2-7, the V gene TRBV6-6; possibly TRBD1 for D (5 bases). The V end was cut by 0 bases, the J end by 3 bases, with 6 bases between. The length of the CDR3 is 13 residues. CDR1 MNHNY and CDR2 SVGAGI come from the germline V gene (reference sequence). The CDR3 DNA follows: TGTGCCAGCAGTTACTCGACAGTCTACGAGCAGTACTTC. Its protein product is CASSYSTVYEQYF.

This clonotype was seen ten or more times. The J gene is TRBJ1-5, the V gene TRBV5-1; possible D gene TRBD1, 5 bases. V dropped 4 bases and J dropped 0 bases, with 11 bases sitting between them. CDR1 SGHRS and CDR2 YFSETQ come from the germline V gene. This CDR3 comprises 15 residues. The CDR3 DNA follows: TGCGCCAGCAGCAAGACAGAGGATAGCAATCAGCCCCAGCATTTT. Protein: CASSKTEDSNQPQHF.

This clonotype has ten or more counts. The chain employs TRBV21-1 and TRBJ2-2. TRBV21-1 is a known pseudogene. This CDR3 has 16 amino acids. The CDR3 bases are TGTGCCAGCAGCAAAGGATCCCACGCGAACACCGGGGAGCTGTTTTTT. It translates to CASSKGSHANTGELFF.

Remarks on this clonotype: Relative to the germline gene, one junction end is altered; a read error may explain this. The V call is TRBV29-1, the J call TRBJ2-3; TRBD2 matches 10 bases. The CDR3 loop spans 14 amino acids. Germline assignment: CDR1 SQVTM and CDR2 ANQGSEA. The CDR3: CSVEASGSADTQYF. The CDR3 DNA reads as TGCAGCGTAGAAGCTAGCGGGAGCGCAGATACGCAGTATTTT.

V gene TRBV11-2 combines with J gene TRBJ2-1, with TRBD1 matching 8 bases. After removal of 2 bases from V and 3 bases from J, the junction contained 3 bases not matched to a gene. The CDR3 runs to 15 residues. Germline-derived CDR1 and CDR2 are SGHAT and FQNNGV. CDR3 loop: CASSLLTGVYNEQFF. CDR3 in DNA: TGTGCCAGCAGCTTATTGACAGGGGTCTACAATGAGCAGTTCTTC.